Listed here are 17 T cell receptor beta chains from one sample, sequenced in a study of identical twins. TCRdb analysed the 5' RACE reads with MiXCR anew, one entry per CDR3 protein. Seen here are about 490,000 distinct CDR3 sequences, 13% to 15% observed once, and the top ten hold around 0.4%. These data were also filed under a second study, of yellow fever vaccine responses in identical twins.

Sequencing was performed on CD4+ T cells sorted from blood. The receptors were sampled from a woman under 30 in good health.

This rearrangement joins TRBV12-3 or TRBV12-4 to TRBJ1-5, with D uncertain. CDR3 size: 14 residues. Trimming removed 5 bases from V and 6 bases from J, with 14 bases in between. CDR3 DNA sequence: TGTGCCAGCAGTCCGAATCTAAATAGTCAGCCCCAGCATTTT. This encodes CASSPNLNSQPQHF.

In this sample, this clonotype turned up a few times. The chain uses TRBV29-1 and TRBJ2-5; 11 nucleotides align to TRBD2. The CDR3 runs 16 residues. Germline V lookup: CDR1 SQVTM, CDR2 ANQGSEA. Unmatched junction bases numbered 11, after V lost 6 bases and J lost 2 bases. The CDR3 bases are TGCAGCGTCTCCGGACTAGCGGGTCTATCTCAAGAGACCCAGTACTTC. As protein: CSVSGLAGLSQETQYF.

The chain employs TRBV18 and TRBJ2-7; D perhaps matches TRBD2 (6 bases). The V gene lost 3 bases and the J gene lost 2 bases, with 14 bases spanning the gap. The CDR3 is 15 amino acids. Looked up from germline, CDR1 is KGHSH and CDR2 is LQKENI. The CDR3 region has the DNA TGTGCCAGCTCACCTGGTAGCGGCTACGCCTACGAGCAGTACTTC. It translates to CASSPGSGYAYEQYF.

This clonotype was seen a few times. The CDR3 reads CSAISGTSYTDTQYF. The CDR3 DNA sequence: TGCAGTGCTATATCCGGGACCAGCTACACAGATACGCAGTATTTT. V usage is TRBV20-1 and J usage is TRBJ2-3; D tentatively reads TRBD1 or TRBD2 (5 bases each). The CDR3 consists of 15 residues. Looked up from germline, CDR1 is DFQATT and CDR2 is SNEGSKA (reference sequence). With 4 bases removed from V and 2 bases from J, the gap between germline ends came to 16 bases.

This clonotype showed up just a few times. The chain uses TRBV6-5 and TRBJ1-6; TRBD1 matches at 8 bases. Germline lookup yields CDR1 MNHEY and CDR2 SVGAGI. This CDR3 region has 15 residues. Trimming cost V 4 bases and J 10 bases; bases outside gene matches: 9. DNA of the CDR3: TGTGCCAGCAGTTTGACAGGGGTACCGAGATCACCCCTCCACTTT. The encoded protein is CASSLTGVPRSPLHF.

This clonotype was picked up a small number of times. V usage is TRBV10-3 and J usage is TRBJ2-5; 10 bases map to TRBD2. This CDR3 region has 16 residues. Looked up from germline, CDR1 is ENHRY and CDR2 is SYGVKD. The trim removed 3 bases at V and 2 bases at J, leaving 6 bases unmatched. CDR3 residues: CAISDRAGGKQETQYF. CDR3 nucleotide sequence: TGTGCCATCAGTGACCGAGCGGGAGGGAAACAAGAGACCCAGTACTTC.

This clonotype was detected once. The chain recombines TRBV12-3 or TRBV12-4 with TRBJ2-1; possibly TRBD2 for D (5 bases). The CDR3 has 15 amino acids. V dropped 7 bases and J dropped 5 bases, with 18 bases sitting between them. This chain's CDR3 is CASTWSGFRHNEQFF. CDR3 coding DNA: TGTGCCAGCACCTGGTCGGGATTTCGGCACAATGAGCAGTTCTTC.

This rearrangement joins TRBV5-6 to TRBJ2-7; 10 positions agree with TRBD1. The CDR3 is 17 amino acids. V shed 7 bases, J shed 0 bases, and the junction held 13 bases outside the gene matches. The germline gives CDR1 SGHDT, CDR2 YYEEEE. CDR3 DNA sequence: TGTGCCAGCCAACCAAGGAGGGGACAGGGGAGCTCCTACGAGCAGTACGTC. Its translation: CASQPRRGQGSSYEQYV.

This chain connects TRBV11-2 to TRBJ2-3; D remains ambiguous. CDR1 SGHAT and CDR2 FQNNGV come from the germline V gene. The CDR3 covers 16 residues. Deletions cut 5 bases from V and 6 bases from J, with 21 bases between. DNA for the CDR3: TGTGCCAGCAGCCCGGGCACGAGTAGAATGTTCGATACGCAGTATTTT. Translated: CASSPGTSRMFDTQYF.

This clonotype was seen only a few times. CDR3: CASSPMGQGAVNEQFF. The CDR3 coding sequence is TGTGCCAGCTCACCGATGGGACAGGGGGCTGTTAATGAGCAGTTCTTC. The chain couples TRBV18 to TRBJ2-1; 12 bases fit TRBD1. CDR3 length: 16 residues. CDR1 KGHSH and CDR2 LQKENI come from the germline V gene. V shed 3 bases and J 7 bases; nucleotides not matched to a gene: 7.

This clonotype was seen more than once but under ten times. The V call is TRBV5-1, the J call TRBJ2-2, with D unresolved. CDR3 length: 16 amino acids. Germline CDR1 reads SGHRS; CDR2 reads YFSETQ. Trimming left V 0 bases short and J 1 base short, with 10 bases between. The DNA of the CDR3 is TGCGCCAGCAGCTTGGCCGGGTTCCAGAACACCGGGGAGCTGTTTTTT. Translation gives CASSLAGFQNTGELFF.

The rearrangement uses TRBV28 and TRBJ2-1; TRBD2 agrees at 8 bases. CDR3 length: 15 amino acids. V shed 8 bases and J 1 base; nucleotides not matched to a gene: 7. Germline lookup yields CDR1 MDHEN and CDR2 SYDVKM. CDR3 sequence reads: CASESGSRSYNEQFF. The CDR3 DNA follows: TGTGCCAGCGAGAGCGGGAGTCGGTCCTACAATGAGCAGTTCTTC.

This chain joins TRBV6-1 and TRBJ2-2; 7 bases agree with TRBD1. The CDR3 consists of 15 residues. The germline gives CDR1 MNHNS, CDR2 SASEGT. The ends lost 2 bases at V and 7 bases at J; junction bases unmatched: 7. CDR3 residues: CASSEHGQAVGELFF. In nucleotides, the CDR3 is TGTGCCAGCAGTGAACATGGACAGGCAGTCGGGGAGCTGTTTTTT.

This clonotype turned up a few times. This sequence joins TRBV10-3 and TRBJ2-5; D possibly corresponds to TRBD2 (6 bases). The CDR3 is 14 residues long. V shed 0 bases and J shed 4 bases, with 9 bases lying between them. Germline CDR1 is ENHRY and CDR2 is SYGVKD. CDR3 sequence (DNA): TGTGCCATCAGTGAGTCTGGAGGGCCAGAGACCCAGTACTTC. Amino acids: CAISESGGPETQYF.

The chain is built from TRBV11-3 and TRBJ2-7, with D possibly being TRBD1 (5 bases). CDR3 length: 14 residues. V shed 1 base and J shed 3 bases, with 10 bases lying between them. The germline CDR1 and CDR2 sequences are SGHNT and YENEEA. The CDR3 nucleotides are TGTGCCAGCAGCTTAGGGTGGCAGGGCTACGAGCAGTACTTC. Residues: CASSLGWQGYEQYF. Together with reference TRBV11-3 and TRBJ2-7, the CDR3 gives the full variable domain: EAGVVQSPRYKIIEKKQPVAFWCNPISGHNTLYWYLQNLGQGPELLIRYENEEAVDDSQLPKDRFSAERLKGVDSTLKIQPAELGDSAVYLCASSLGWQGYEQYFGPGTRLTVT.

This chain uses TRBV5-1 with TRBJ1-4; D possibly corresponds to TRBD1 (5 bases). V was trimmed by 4 bases and J by 5 bases, leaving 12 bases between them. CDR3 length equals 14 residues. Germline V gene lookup returns CDR1 SGHRS and CDR2 YFSETQ. In DNA, the CDR3 is TGCGCCAGCAGCCGGGGACGGATAAATGAAAAACTGTTTTTT. Its translation: CASSRGRINEKLFF.

This clonotype has more than one count but fewer than ten. The chain links TRBV28 to TRBJ2-7; either TRBD1 or TRBD2 may fit D (5 bases each). The V end lost 5 bases, the J end lost 3 bases, and 26 bases lay between the germline ends. The CDR3 extends over 18 amino acids. Germline V gene sequence: CDR1 MDHEN, CDR2 SYDVKM. Here the CDR3 DNA reads TGTGCCAGCAGTAAACTTTGGGGAGCCGGACACCTAGACTACGAGCAGTACTTC. Protein sequence: CASSKLWGAGHLDYEQYF.